This T cell receptor (beta chain) was obtained from a study of CD8 T cells in ankylosing spondylitis. Whole-study findings and limits: Matched synovial fluid from ankylosing spondylitis patients was reported to be enriched for disease-linked clones. Seemingly distinctive of ankylosing spondylitis blood was a TCR beta motif formed by eight highly homologous variants.

The TCR beta libraries were generated through quantitative 5'-RACE incorporating molecular barcodes. TCRdb re-called the 5' RACE reads through MiXCR, storing one row per CDR3 protein. The sample consists of about 160,000 distinct CDR3 sequences, about 17% of them appearing once. For this clonotype: Its antigen is not known.

Sequenced material: blood, either unsorted or a sorted T cell fraction (not recorded which). This TCR was sampled from a male donor with ankylosing spondylitis or in good health (not recorded which).

DNA of the CDR3: TGTGCCAGCAGTTTAAAACAGGGGGCGAGGTACGAGCAGTACTTC. Translated, it gives CASSLKQGARYEQYF. The chain couples TRBV12-3 or TRBV12-4 to TRBJ2-7; TRBD1 agrees at 9 bases. Unmatched junction bases numbered 6, after V lost 2 bases and J lost 4 bases. CDR3 length: 15 residues.